One sample yielded the 26 T cell receptor beta chains listed below, sequenced in a study of breast tumors, draining lymph nodes, adjacent tissues. TCRdb reprocessed the multiplex PCR reads via MiXCR and lists one record per CDR3 protein. The repertoire holds over 35,000 distinct CDR3 sequences, 36% seen once, with approximately 11% in the top ten. Sequenced input: breast tumor tissue. All receptors derive from a female donor with breast cancer. Some clones in this sample may be carry-over from other donors' samples.

This clonotype was seen a handful of times. The chain uses TRBV28 and TRBJ2-7, with D possibly TRBD2 on 5 matching bases. CDR1 MDHEN and CDR2 SYDVKM come from the germline V gene. Trimming shortened V by 3 bases and J by 4 bases, and 10 bases separated the two germline ends. The CDR3 sequence is 13 residues long. The CDR3 protein is CASSFVPGYEQYF. DNA of the CDR3: TGTGCCAGCAGTTTCGTCCCGGGATACGAGCAGTACTTC.

A few counts support this clonotype. This clone may be a read error of a much larger clone one base away. CDR3 residues: CACSMGRQNEKLFF. CDR3 coding DNA: TGTGCCTGCAGTATGGGGCGGCAAAATGAAAAACTGTTTTTT. The chain uses TRBV6-5 and TRBJ1-4; TRBD1 might be the D (5 bases). CDR1 MNHEY and CDR2 SVGAGI come from the germline V gene. The CDR3 runs to 14 residues.

This clonotype is a singleton in its sample. This chain links TRBV20-1 with TRBJ2-2; 8 bases map to TRBD1. The CDR3 spans 14 residues. Germline CDR1 DFQATT, CDR2 SNEGSKA (reference sequence). V lost 6 bases and J lost 0; bases outside the gene matches: 3. The CDR3 DNA reads TGCAGTGCCAGGGGGCAGACGAACACCGGGGAGCTGTTTTTT. Amino acids: CSARGQTNTGELFF.

This chain joins TRBV12-3 or TRBV12-4 and TRBJ1-1, with D maybe TRBD1 (6 bases). The CDR3 loop spans 15 amino acids. Trimming cost V 2 bases and J 1 base, with 11 bases left between them. The CDR3: CASSLSGVWNTEAFF. CDR3 DNA sequence: TGTGCCAGCAGTTTATCAGGGGTCTGGAACACTGAAGCTTTCTTT.

With respect to this clonotype: This may stem from a read error, because a much larger clone lies one nucleotide away. This sequence joins TRBV25-1 and TRBJ2-5; 7 bases map to TRBD1. From germline, CDR1 is MGHDK and CDR2 SYGVNS. The length of the CDR3 is 15 residues. The CDR3, as DNA: TGTGCCAGCAGTAAATATGGCAGGGGGCAAGAGACCCAGTACTTC. Its translation is CASSKYGRGQETQYF.

This clonotype came up many times. The chain recombines TRBV5-1 with TRBJ2-3, with TRBD1 identical over 9 bases. V was clipped by 5 bases and J by 5 bases; unmatched bases: 9. Germline loops: CDR1 SGHRS, CDR2 YFSETQ. This CDR3 has 15 residues. The CDR3 spells CASRALGTGIDTQYF. In DNA, the CDR3 is TGCGCCAGCAGGGCATTGGGGACAGGGATAGATACGCAGTATTTT.

This clonotype was counted ten times or more. This chain uses TRBV12-3 or TRBV12-4 with TRBJ2-1, with D tentatively TRBD1 (6 bases). CDR3 length: 16 amino acids. Trimming took off 4 bases at V and 0 bases at J, with 13 bases between the two ends. The CDR3 bases are TGTGCCAGCAGTTCCCGGACAGTAGGCTCCTACAATGAGCAGTTCTTC. Translated, it gives CASSSRTVGSYNEQFF.

There are many counts of this clonotype. This sequence joins TRBV11-3 and TRBJ2-3; D remains ambiguous. This CDR3 comprises 14 residues. Germline V gene sequence: CDR1 SGHNT, CDR2 YENEEA. V was pared by 5 bases and J by 1 base, with 10 bases between. CDR3 protein: CASSPRLGTDTQYF. Here the CDR3 DNA reads TGTGCCAGCAGCCCGAGACTGGGCACAGATACGCAGTATTTT. Variable domain in full (rest from reference TRBV11-3 and TRBJ2-3): EAGVVQSPRYKIIEKKQPVAFWCNPISGHNTLYWYLQNLGQGPELLIRYENEEAVDDSQLPKDRFSAERLKGVDSTLKIQPAELGDSAVYLCASSPRLGTDTQYFGPGTRLTVL.

This clonotype counts as medium-sized. The rearrangement links TRBV7-8 to TRBJ1-6, with TRBD1 matching over 7 bases. Germline loops: CDR1 SGHVS, CDR2 FQNEAQ. The CDR3 is made up of 16 amino acids. Losses at the gene ends were 5 bases for V and 9 bases for J; bases not matched to a gene: 13. The CDR3 sequence is CASSLREGQPTSPLHF. For the CDR3, the DNA is TGTGCCAGCAGCCTTCGGGAGGGACAGCCTACTTCACCCCTCCACTTT. Complete variable domain (other parts from reference TRBV7-8 and TRBJ1-6): GAGVSQSPRYKVAKRGQDVALRCDPISGHVSLFWYQQALGQGPEFLTYFQNEAQLDKSGLPSDRFFAERPEGSVSTLKIQRTQQEDSAVYLCASSLREGQPTSPLHFGNGTRLTVT.

The CDR3 sequence: CASSPAEGPSEQFF. The CDR3 coding sequence is TGTGCCAGCAGCCCCGCGGAGGGCCCGAGTGAGCAGTTCTTC. The rearrangement joins TRBV4-2 to TRBJ2-1; weak D call: TRBD2 (6 bases). V was trimmed by 4 bases and J by 9 bases, leaving 16 bases between them. Germline V gives CDR1 LGHNA, CDR2 YNFKEQ. The CDR3 is 14 amino acids.

Ten or more counts support this clonotype. CDR3 sequence (DNA): TGTGCCAGCAGCCGAGGGGAGTCCTACAATGAGCAGTTCTTC. Translation gives CASSRGESYNEQFF. This sequence joins TRBV12-3 or TRBV12-4 and TRBJ2-1; possibly TRBD1 or TRBD2 for D (5 bases each). The CDR3 is 14 residues long. The V end lost 6 bases, the J end lost 1 base, and 10 bases lay between the germline ends.

This clonotype was found many times. The V and J genes are TRBV5-5 and TRBJ1-5; TRBD1 is a possible D gene (6 bases). Germline CDR1 reads SGHKS; CDR2 reads YYEKEE (reference sequence). The CDR3 contains 15 residues. V was trimmed by 4 bases and J by 1 base, leaving 12 bases between them. The DNA for the CDR3 is TGTGCCAGCAGCCGGGACACCAGGAGCAATCAGCCCCAGCATTTT. This gives the protein CASSRDTRSNQPQHF.

The rearrangement links TRBV6-1 to TRBJ2-7, with 9 bases matching TRBD1. Trimming at V came to 4 bases and at J to 3 bases, leaving 7 bases not matched to a gene. This CDR3 comprises 15 residues. Germline V gene data show CDR1 as MNHNS and CDR2 as SASEGT. The CDR3: CASSATMDRGYEQYF. The DNA of the CDR3 is TGTGCCAGCAGTGCTACCATGGACAGGGGCTACGAGCAGTACTTC.

Details on this clonotype: This may be a read error: a much more frequent sequence differs by one nucleotide. The V and J genes are TRBV10-2 and TRBJ1-5; no definite D call. This CDR3 region has 12 residues. The V gene's germline CDR1 is WSHSY and CDR2 SAAADI. The CDR3 is CASSGSNQLQHF. The DNA of the CDR3 is TGCGCCAGCAGTGGTAGCAATCAGCTCCAGCATTTT.

About this clonotype: A read error may be the cause here, since a much bigger clone is one base away. This chain connects TRBV7-3 to TRBJ2-2, with a tentative D call TRBD2 (6 bases). This CDR3 is built from 13 residues. Germline V gene sequence: CDR1 SGHTA, CDR2 FQGTGA. CDR3 loop: CASSPNSGGELSF. The CDR3 nucleotides read TGTGCCAGCAGCCCTAATAGCGGCGGGGAGCTGTCTTTT.

The V gene is TRBV10-1, the J gene TRBJ2-3; the match to TRBD2 covers 12 bases. Germline loops: CDR1 WNHNN, CDR2 SYGVQD (reference sequence). The CDR3 spans 17 residues. Trimming removed 5 bases from V and 3 bases from J; junction bases left unmatched: 9. The CDR3 region is CASSIRLAGVGTDTQYF. The CDR3 bases are TGCGCCAGCAGTATAAGACTAGCGGGAGTGGGGACAGATACGCAGTATTTT.

This clonotype appeared many times. The chain has TRBV20-1 and TRBJ2-3; 9 nucleotides match TRBD2. Trimming removed 1 base from V and 4 bases from J; junction bases left unmatched: 6. The length of the CDR3 is 15 residues. Looked up from germline, CDR1 is DFQATT and CDR2 is SNEGSKA (reference sequence). The CDR3 DNA sequence: TGCAGTGCTAGAGGGGCTAGCGGGAACCCAGATACGCAGTATTTT. As protein: CSARGASGNPDTQYF.

This clonotype was seen many times. The chain uses TRBV7-2 and TRBJ2-1; the D gene is possibly TRBD2 (6 bases). Per the germline V gene, CDR1 is SGHTA and CDR2 is FQGNSA. This CDR3 region has 18 residues. The V end was cut by 2 bases, the J end by 3 bases, with 20 bases between. CDR3 amino acids: CASSLKISWNSGYNEQFF. In nucleotides, the CDR3 is TGTGCCAGCAGCTTAAAAATTTCCTGGAATAGCGGCTACAATGAGCAGTTCTTC.

Many counts were recorded for this clonotype. This chain links TRBV5-4 with TRBJ1-4, with D unclear. The CDR3 contains 13 residues. With 2 bases removed from V and 6 bases from J, the gap between germline ends came to 8 bases. Germline V gene sequence: CDR1 SGHNT, CDR2 YYREEE (reference sequence). The CDR3 region is CASSFQVDEKLFF. CDR3 nucleotides: TGTGCCAGCAGCTTCCAGGTGGATGAAAAACTGTTTTTT.

The chain links TRBV6-2 or TRBV6-3 to TRBJ1-2, with 7 bases aligning to TRBD1. The CDR3 has 15 residues. The ends lost 7 bases at V and 6 bases at J; junction bases unmatched: 14. Germline CDR1 MNHEY, CDR2 SVGEGT. For the CDR3, the DNA is TGTGCCAGCATAGAGGATTCGACAGGGACGGATGGCTACACCTTC. This gives the protein CASIEDSTGTDGYTF.

The chain has TRBV19 and TRBJ1-2; D unresolved. The germline V gene encodes CDR1 LNHDA and CDR2 SQIVND (reference sequence). The V and J ends lost 3 bases and 2 bases respectively, with 13 bases between them. The CDR3 has 15 amino acids. The CDR3 spells CASSIKPGRNYGYTF. DNA of the CDR3: TGTGCCAGTAGTATTAAGCCAGGCCGAAACTATGGCTACACCTTC.

This clonotype was seen at least ten times. The CDR3 nucleotides read TGTGCCAGCAGCGGAACTAGCGGGGTCCAAGAGACCCAGTACTTC. This sequence encodes CASSGTSGVQETQYF. This chain joins TRBV11-2 and TRBJ2-5, with 10 bases lining up with TRBD2. The V gene's germline CDR1 is SGHAT and CDR2 FQNNGV. CDR3 length: 15 residues. With 5 bases clipped from V and 1 base from J, the junction kept 4 bases outside the gene matches.

This clonotype was counted only a few times. J is TRBJ1-2 and V is TRBV28, with TRBD1 matching over 8 bases. Trimming took 6 bases from V and 7 from J; bases not matched to a gene: 10. CDR1 and CDR2 (germline): MDHEN, SYDVKM. CDR3 length equals 14 residues. CDR3 nucleotides: TGTGCCAGCAGCCTAGACAGGGGCCAGGGTGGCTACACCTTC. It translates to CASSLDRGQGGYTF.

V usage is TRBV5-6 and J usage is TRBJ2-1, with 10 bases lining up with TRBD2. This CDR3 contains 13 residues. V trimming: 4 bases; J trimming: 12 bases; junction bases outside the gene matches: 7. Germline values: CDR1 SGHDT, CDR2 YYEEEE. This CDR3 is CASSVLAGGGQFF. Here the CDR3 DNA reads TGTGCCAGCAGCGTCTTAGCGGGAGGTGGGCAGTTCTTC.

This rearrangement joins TRBV4-3 to TRBJ2-5; 9 bases match TRBD1. The assigned J gene may be wrong: the sequence end matches TRBJ2-7 better. The CDR3 is 15 amino acids. Germline V CDR1 and CDR2: LGHNA, YSLEER. The CDR3, as DNA: TGCGCCAGCAGCCAATCCGGGGACAGGGTCCACGAGCAGTACTTC. Translation gives CASSQSGDRVHEQYF.

This chain links TRBV6-1 with TRBJ2-1; TRBD2 aligns across 14 bases. V shed 5 bases and J 14 bases; nucleotides not matched to a gene: 14. CDR3 length: 16 amino acids. CDR1 and CDR2 from the germline V gene are MNHNS and SASEGT. As DNA, the CDR3 is TGTGCCAGCAGTTCCGGGACTAGCGGGAGAGCGGGGCGAAAGTTCTTC. Amino acids: CASSSGTSGRAGRKFF.